This TCR beta chain was retrieved from a study of blood T cell repertoires in COVID-19. Study-wide context: Collection of acute and convalescent COVID-19 samples took place in the United States, Italy and Spain.

In the original workflow: Quantification of nucleated cells was approximated via reference gene primer amplification. TCRdb's copy holds only in-frame clones and misses some; the assay was immunoSEQ multiplex PCR. V and J calls and clone size are those listed in that table; D and trimming were worked out from the DNA. This sample has about 70,000 clones, with about 91% found just once. The CDR3 consists of 15 residues. V lost 5 bases, J lost 10 bases, and 23 bases lay in between. Germline V gives CDR1 SEHNR, CDR2 FQNEAQ (reference sequence). V gene TRBV7-9 combines with J gene TRBJ1-1, with a tentative D call TRBD1 (6 bases). This TCR was sampled from a man aged 45-65 years with active COVID-19. What was sequenced was peripheral blood. CDR3 sequence: CASSPTTGGRLRAFF. For the CDR3, the DNA is TGTGCCAGCAGCCCCACCACGGGGGGCCGACTGAGAGCTTTCTTT.